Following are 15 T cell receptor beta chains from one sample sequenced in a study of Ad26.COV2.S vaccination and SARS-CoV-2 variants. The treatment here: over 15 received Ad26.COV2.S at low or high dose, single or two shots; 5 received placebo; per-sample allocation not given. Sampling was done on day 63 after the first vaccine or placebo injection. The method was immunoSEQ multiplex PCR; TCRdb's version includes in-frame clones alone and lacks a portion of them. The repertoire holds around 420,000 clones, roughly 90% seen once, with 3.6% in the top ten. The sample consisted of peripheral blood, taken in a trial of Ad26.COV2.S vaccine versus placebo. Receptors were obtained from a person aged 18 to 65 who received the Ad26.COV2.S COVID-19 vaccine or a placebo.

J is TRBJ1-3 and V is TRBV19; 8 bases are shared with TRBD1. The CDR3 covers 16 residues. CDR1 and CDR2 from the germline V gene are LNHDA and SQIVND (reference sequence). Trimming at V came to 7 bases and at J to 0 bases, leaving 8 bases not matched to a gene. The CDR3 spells CASNPDRAASGNTIYF. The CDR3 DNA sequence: TGTGCCAGTAACCCGGACAGGGCCGCCTCTGGAAACACCATATATTTT.

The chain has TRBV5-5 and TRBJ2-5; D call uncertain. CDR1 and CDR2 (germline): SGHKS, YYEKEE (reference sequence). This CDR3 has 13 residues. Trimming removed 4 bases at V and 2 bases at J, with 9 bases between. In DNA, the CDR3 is TGTGCCAGCAGCCCCTTTGTACAAGAGACCCAGTACTTC. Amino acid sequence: CASSPFVQETQYF.

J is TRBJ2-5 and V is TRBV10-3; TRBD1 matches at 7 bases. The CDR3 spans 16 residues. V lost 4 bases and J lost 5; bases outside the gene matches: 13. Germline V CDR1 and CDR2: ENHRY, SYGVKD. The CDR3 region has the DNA TGTGCCATCAGTGCGTGGCAGGACAGGCTGATGGAGACCCAGTACTTC. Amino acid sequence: CAISAWQDRLMETQYF.

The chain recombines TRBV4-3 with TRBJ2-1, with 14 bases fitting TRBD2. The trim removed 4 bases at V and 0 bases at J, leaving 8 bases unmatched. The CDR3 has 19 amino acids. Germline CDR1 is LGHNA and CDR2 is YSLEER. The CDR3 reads CASSPGTSGGSSSYNEQFF. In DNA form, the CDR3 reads TGCGCCAGCAGCCCTGGGACTAGCGGGGGCTCTAGCTCCTACAATGAGCAGTTCTTC.

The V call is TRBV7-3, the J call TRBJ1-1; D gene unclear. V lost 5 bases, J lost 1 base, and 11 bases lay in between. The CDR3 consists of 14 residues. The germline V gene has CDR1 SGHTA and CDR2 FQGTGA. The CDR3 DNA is TGTGCCAGCAGCGCCCTACCCAGGAACACTGAAGCTTTCTTT. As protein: CASSALPRNTEAFF. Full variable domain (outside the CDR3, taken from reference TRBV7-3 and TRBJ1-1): GAGVSQTPSNKVTEKGKYVELRCDPISGHTALYWYRQSLGQGPEFLIYFQGTGAADDSGLPNDRFFAVRPEGSVSTLKIQRTERGDSAVYLCASSALPRNTEAFFGQGTRLTVV.

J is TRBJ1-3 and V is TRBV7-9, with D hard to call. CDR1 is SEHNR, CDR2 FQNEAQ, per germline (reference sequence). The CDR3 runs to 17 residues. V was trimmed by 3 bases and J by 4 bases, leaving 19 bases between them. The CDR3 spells CASSFLQNSGQGNTIYF. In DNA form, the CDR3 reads TGTGCCAGCAGCTTTTTACAGAACAGCGGTCAAGGAAACACCATATATTTT. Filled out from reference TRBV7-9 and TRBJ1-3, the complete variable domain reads DTGVSQNPRHKITKRGQNVTFRCDPISEHNRLYWYRQTLGQGPEFLTYFQNEAQLEKSRLLSDRFSAERPKGSFSTLEIQRTEQGDSAMYLCASSFLQNSGQGNTIYFGEGSWLTVV.

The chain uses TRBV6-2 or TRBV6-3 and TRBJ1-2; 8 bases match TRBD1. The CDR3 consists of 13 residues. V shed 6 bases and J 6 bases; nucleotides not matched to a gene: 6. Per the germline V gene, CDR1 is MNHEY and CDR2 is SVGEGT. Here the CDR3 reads CASSLRQGNGYTF. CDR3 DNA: TGTGCCAGCAGCTTAAGACAGGGGAATGGCTACACCTTC.

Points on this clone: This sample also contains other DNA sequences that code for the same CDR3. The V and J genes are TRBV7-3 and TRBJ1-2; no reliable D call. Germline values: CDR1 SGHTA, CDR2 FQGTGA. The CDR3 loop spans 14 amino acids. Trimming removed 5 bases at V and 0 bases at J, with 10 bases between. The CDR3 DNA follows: TGTGCCAGCAGCCCAGGACCCGCTAACTATGGCTACACCTTC. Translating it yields CASSPGPANYGYTF.

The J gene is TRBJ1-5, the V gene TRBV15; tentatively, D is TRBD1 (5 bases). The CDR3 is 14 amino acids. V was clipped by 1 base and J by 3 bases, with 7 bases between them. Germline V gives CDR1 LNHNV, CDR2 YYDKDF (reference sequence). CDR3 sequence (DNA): TGTGCCACCAGCAGAGGGGGGAACAATCAGCCCCAGCATTTT. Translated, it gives CATSRGGNNQPQHF.

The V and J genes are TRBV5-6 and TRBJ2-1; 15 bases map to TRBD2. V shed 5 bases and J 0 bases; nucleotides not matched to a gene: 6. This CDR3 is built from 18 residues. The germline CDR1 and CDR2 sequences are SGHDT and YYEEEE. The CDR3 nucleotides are TGTGCCAGCAGACCCGGGACTAGCGGGGGGTTCTCCTACAATGAGCAGTTCTTC. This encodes CASRPGTSGGFSYNEQFF.

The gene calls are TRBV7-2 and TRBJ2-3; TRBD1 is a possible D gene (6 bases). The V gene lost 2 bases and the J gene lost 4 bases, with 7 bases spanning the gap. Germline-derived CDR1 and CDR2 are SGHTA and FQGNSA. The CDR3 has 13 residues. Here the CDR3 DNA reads TGTGCCAGCAGCTTACCAGGGGCAGATACGCAGTATTTT. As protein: CASSLPGADTQYF. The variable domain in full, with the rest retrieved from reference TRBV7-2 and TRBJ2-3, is GAGVSQSPSNKVTEKGKDVELRCDPISGHTALYWYRQSLGQGLEFLIYFQGNSAPDKSGLPSDRFSAERTGGSVSTLTIQRTQQEDSAVYLCASSLPGADTQYFGPGTRLTVL.

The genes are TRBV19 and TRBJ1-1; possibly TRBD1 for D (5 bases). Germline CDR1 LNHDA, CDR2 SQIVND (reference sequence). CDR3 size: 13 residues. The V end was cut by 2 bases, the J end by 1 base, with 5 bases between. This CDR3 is CASSIRGNTEAFF. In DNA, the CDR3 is TGTGCCAGTAGTATAAGGGGGAACACTGAAGCTTTCTTT.

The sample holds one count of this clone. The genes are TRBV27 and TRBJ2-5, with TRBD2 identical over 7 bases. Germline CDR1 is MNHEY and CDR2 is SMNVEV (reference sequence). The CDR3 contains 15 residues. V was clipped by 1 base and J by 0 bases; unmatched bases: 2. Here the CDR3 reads CASSLFGGNQETQYF. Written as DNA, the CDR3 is TGTGCCAGCAGTTTATTCGGGGGGAACCAAGAGACCCAGTACTTC.

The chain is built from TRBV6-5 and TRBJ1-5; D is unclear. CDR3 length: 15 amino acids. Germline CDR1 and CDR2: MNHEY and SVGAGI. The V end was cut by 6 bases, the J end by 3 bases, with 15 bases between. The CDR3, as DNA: TGTGCCAGCAGCAACTCCCCGGTGGACAATCAGCCCCAGCATTTT. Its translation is CASSNSPVDNQPQHF.

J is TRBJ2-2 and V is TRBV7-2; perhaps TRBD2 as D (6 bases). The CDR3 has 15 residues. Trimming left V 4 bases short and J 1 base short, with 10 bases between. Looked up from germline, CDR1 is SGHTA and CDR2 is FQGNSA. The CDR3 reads CASSYLRGNTGELFF. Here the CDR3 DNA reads TGTGCCAGCAGCTACTTGCGGGGGAACACCGGGGAGCTGTTTTTT. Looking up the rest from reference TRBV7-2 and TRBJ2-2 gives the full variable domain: GAGVSQSPSNKVTEKGKDVELRCDPISGHTALYWYRQSLGQGLEFLIYFQGNSAPDKSGLPSDRFSAERTGGSVSTLTIQRTQQEDSAVYLCASSYLRGNTGELFFGEGSRLTVL.